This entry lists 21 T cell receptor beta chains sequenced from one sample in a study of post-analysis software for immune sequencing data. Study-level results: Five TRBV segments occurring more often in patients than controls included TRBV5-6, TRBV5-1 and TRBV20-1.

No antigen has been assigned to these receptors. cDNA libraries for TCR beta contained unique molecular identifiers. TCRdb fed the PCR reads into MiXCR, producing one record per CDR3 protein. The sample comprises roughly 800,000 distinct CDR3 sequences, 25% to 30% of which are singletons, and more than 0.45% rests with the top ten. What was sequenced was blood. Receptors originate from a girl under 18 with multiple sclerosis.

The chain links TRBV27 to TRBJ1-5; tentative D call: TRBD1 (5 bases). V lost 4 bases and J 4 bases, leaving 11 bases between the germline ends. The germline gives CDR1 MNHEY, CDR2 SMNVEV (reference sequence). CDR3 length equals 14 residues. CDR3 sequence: CASSSAGPNQPQHF. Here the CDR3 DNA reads TGTGCCAGCAGTTCCGCGGGACCGAATCAGCCCCAGCATTTT.

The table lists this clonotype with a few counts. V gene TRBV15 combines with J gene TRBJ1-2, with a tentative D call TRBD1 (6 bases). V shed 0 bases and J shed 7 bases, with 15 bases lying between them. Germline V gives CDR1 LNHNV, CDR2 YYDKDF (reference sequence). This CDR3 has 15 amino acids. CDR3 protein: CATSRDIAGARGYTF. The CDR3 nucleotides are TGTGCCACCAGCAGAGATATAGCGGGGGCGCGTGGCTACACCTTC.

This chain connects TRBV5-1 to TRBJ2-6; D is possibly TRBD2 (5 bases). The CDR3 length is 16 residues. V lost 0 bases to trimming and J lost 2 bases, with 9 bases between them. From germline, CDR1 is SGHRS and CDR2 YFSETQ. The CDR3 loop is CASSLVGEPGANVLTF. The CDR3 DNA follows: TGCGCCAGCAGCTTGGTTGGGGAGCCTGGGGCCAACGTCCTGACTTTC.

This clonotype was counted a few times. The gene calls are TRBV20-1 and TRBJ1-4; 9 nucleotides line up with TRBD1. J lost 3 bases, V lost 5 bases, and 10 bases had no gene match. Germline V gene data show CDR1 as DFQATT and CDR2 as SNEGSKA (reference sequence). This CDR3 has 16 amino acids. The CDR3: CSAYLQGARANEKLFF. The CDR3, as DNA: TGCAGTGCTTACCTACAGGGGGCGCGGGCTAATGAAAAACTGTTTTTT.

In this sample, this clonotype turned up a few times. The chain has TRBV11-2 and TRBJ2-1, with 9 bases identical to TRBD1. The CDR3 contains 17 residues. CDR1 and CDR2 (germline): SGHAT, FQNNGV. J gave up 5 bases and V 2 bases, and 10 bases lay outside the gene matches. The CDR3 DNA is TGTGCCAGCAGCTTAACCCTCCCGGGACAGGGAGACAATGAGCAGTTCTTC. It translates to CASSLTLPGQGDNEQFF.

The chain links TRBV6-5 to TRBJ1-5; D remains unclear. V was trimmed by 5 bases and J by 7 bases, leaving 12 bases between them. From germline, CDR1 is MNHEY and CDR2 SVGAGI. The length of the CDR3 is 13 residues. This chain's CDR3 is CASSNRRFQPQHF. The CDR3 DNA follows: TGTGCCAGCAGTAACCGAAGGTTCCAGCCCCAGCATTTT.

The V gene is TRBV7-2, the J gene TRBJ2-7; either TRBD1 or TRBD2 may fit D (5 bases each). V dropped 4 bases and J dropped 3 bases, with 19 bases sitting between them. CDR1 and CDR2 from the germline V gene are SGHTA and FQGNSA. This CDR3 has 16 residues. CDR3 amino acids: CASSSPRGLASYEQYF. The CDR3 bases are TGTGCCAGCAGCTCTCCGAGGGGCCTAGCCAGCTACGAGCAGTACTTC.

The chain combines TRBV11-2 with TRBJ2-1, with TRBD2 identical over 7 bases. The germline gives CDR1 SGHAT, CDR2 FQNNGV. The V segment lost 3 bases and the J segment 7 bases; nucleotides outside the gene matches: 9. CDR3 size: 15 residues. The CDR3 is CASSFSGGSANEQFF. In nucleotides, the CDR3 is TGTGCCAGCAGCTTTTCGGGCGGGAGTGCGAATGAGCAGTTCTTC.

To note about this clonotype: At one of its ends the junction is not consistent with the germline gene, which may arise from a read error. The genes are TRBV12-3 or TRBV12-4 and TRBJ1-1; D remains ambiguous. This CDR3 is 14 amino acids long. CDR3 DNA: TGTACCAGCAGTTTAATTGCCAGGAACACTGAAGCTTTCTTT. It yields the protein CTSSLIARNTEAFF.

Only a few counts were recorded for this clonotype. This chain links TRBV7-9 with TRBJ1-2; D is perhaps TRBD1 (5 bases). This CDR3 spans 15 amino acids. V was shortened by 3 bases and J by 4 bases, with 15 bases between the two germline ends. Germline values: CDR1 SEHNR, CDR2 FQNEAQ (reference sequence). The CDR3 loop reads CASSLEGRRGYGYTF. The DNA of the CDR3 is TGTGCCAGCAGCTTGGAGGGACGTCGCGGCTATGGCTACACCTTC.

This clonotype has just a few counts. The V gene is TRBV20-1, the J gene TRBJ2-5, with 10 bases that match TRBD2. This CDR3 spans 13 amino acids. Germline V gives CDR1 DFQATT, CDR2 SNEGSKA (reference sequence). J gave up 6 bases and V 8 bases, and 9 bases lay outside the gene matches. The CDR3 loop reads CSFSGGPGKTQYF. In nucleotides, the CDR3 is TGCAGTTTTAGCGGGGGGCCGGGAAAGACCCAGTACTTC.

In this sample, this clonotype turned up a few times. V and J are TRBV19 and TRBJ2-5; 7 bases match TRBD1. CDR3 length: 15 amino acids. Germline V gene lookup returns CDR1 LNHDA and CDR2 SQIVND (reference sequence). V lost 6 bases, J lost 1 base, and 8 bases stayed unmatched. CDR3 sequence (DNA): TGTGCCAGTAGGATGCAGGGACAGTCCCAAGAGACCCAGTACTTC. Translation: CASRMQGQSQETQYF.

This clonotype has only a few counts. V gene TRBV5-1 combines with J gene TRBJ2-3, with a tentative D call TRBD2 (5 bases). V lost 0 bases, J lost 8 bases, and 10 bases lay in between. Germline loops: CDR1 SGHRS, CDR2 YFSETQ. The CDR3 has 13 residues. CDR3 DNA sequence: TGCGCCAGCAGCTTGGTTGGACTCAGTACGCAGTATTTT. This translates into CASSLVGLSTQYF.

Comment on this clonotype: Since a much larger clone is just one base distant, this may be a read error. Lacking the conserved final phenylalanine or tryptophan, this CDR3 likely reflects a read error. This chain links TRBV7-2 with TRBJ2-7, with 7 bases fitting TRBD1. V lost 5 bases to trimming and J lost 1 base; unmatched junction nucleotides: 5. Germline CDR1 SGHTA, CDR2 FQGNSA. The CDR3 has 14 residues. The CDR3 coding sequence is TGTGCCAGCAGCCCCGGGACAGTTTCCTACGAGCAGTACTCC. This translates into CASSPGTVSYEQYS.

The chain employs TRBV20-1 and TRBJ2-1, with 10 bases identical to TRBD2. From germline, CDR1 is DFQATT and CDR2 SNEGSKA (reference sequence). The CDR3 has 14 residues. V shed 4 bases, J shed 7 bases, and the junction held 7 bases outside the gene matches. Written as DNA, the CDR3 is TGCAGTGCTAAAAGCGGGGGGGCCGGGAATGAGCAGTTCTTC. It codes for CSAKSGGAGNEQFF.

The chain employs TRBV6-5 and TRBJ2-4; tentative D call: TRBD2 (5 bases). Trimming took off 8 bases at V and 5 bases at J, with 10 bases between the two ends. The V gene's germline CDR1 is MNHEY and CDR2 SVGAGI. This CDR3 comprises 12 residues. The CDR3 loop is CASEGLENIQYF. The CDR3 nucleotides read TGTGCCAGCGAGGGCCTTGAAAACATTCAGTACTTC.

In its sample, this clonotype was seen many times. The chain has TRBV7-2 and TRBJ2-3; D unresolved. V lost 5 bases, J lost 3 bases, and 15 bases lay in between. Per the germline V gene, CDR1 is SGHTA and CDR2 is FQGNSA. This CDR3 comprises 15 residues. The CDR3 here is CASSITGSWTDTQYF. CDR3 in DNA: TGTGCCAGCAGCATAACCGGCAGCTGGACAGATACGCAGTATTTT. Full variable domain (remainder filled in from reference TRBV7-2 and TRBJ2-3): GAGVSQSPSNKVTEKGKDVELRCDPISGHTALYWYRQSLGQGLEFLIYFQGNSAPDKSGLPSDRFSAERTGGSVSTLTIQRTQQEDSAVYLCASSITGSWTDTQYFGPGTRLTVL.

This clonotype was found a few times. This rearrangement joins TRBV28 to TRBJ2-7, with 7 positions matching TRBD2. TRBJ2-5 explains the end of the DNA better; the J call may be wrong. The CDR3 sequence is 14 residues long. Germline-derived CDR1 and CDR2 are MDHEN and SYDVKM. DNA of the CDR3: TGTGCCCTGGGGGGGGTACGTAGTACGGGGACCCAGTACTTC. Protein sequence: CALGGVRSTGTQYF.

CDR3 sequence: CASISERGGQETQYF. CDR3 coding DNA: TGTGCCAGCATCTCGGAGCGGGGGGGGCAAGAGACCCAGTACTTC. This chain links TRBV7-2 with TRBJ2-5; 10 bases align to TRBD2. Germline CDR1 is SGHTA and CDR2 is FQGNSA. The CDR3 has 15 amino acids. J gave up 2 bases and V 7 bases, and 7 bases lay outside the gene matches.

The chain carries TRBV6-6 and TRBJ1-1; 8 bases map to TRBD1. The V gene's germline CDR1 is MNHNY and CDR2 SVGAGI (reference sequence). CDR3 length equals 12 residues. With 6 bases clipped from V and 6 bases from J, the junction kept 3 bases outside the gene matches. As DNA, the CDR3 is TGTGCCAGCAGCCACAGGGGGGCTGAAGCTTTCTTT. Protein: CASSHRGAEAFF.

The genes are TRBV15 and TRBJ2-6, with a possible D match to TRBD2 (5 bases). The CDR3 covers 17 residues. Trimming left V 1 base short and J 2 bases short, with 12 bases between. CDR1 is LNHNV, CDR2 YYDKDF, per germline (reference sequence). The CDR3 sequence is CATSRVPGGPGANVLTF. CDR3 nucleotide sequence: TGTGCCACCAGCAGAGTGCCGGGCGGGCCTGGGGCCAACGTCCTGACTTTC.